Below, one T cell receptor beta chain is given with its context. The antigen is undetermined. A read error is possible here, since a much larger clone lies one base away. Through a sample-barcoded 5' primer and a J-beta primer mix, a second PCR was run for about 6 to 11 cycles. MiXCR, applied by TCRdb to the 5' RACE reads, yields one record per CDR3 protein. Of over 1,500,000 distinct CDR3 sequences listed, about 39% are singletons. The data stem from a study of blood T cells in healthy people across ages. CDR1 and CDR2 from the germline V gene are SGHRS and YFSETQ. Trimming removed 5 bases at V and 8 bases at J, with 19 bases between. The CDR3 spans 14 residues. Whole-study findings and limits: Researchers said unsorted PBMCs prevented a conclusive naive versus antigen-experienced comparison.

The chain employs TRBV5-1 and TRBJ1-2; D is perhaps TRBD1 (6 bases). Input material: blood. The TCR sequence derives from a human donor in good health. The CDR3 sequence is CASSSGQTIGGYTF. The CDR3, as DNA: TGCGCCAGCAGTTCCGGACAGACAATTGGAGGCTACACCTTC.